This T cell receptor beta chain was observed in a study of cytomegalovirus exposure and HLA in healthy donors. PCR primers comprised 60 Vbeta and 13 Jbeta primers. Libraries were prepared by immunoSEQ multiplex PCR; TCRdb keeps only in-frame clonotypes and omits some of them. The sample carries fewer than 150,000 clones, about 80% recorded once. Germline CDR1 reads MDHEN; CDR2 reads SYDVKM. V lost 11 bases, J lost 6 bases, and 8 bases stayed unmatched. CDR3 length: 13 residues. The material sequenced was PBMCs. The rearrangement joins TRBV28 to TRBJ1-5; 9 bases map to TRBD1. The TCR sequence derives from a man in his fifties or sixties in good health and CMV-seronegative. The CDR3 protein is CAGGTGLFQPQHF. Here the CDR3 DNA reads TGTGCCGGGGGGACAGGGCTTTTTCAGCCCCAGCATTTT.